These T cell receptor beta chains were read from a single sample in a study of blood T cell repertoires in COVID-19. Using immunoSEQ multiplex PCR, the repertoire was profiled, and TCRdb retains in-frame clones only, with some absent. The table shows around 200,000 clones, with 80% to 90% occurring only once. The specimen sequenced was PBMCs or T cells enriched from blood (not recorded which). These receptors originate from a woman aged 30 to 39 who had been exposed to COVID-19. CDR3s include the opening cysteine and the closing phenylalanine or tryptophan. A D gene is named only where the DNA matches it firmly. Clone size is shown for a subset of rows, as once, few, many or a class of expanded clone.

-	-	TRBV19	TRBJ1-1	CASIPGQRNTEAFF	TGTGCCAGTATCCCGGGACAAAGGAACACTGAAGCTTTCTTT
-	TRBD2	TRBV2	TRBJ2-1	CASRRAGGLYNEQFF	TGTGCCAGCAGAAGAGCGGGGGGGCTATACAATGAGCAGTTCTTC
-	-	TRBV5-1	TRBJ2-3	CASSLGDLKSTDTQYF	TGCGCCAGCAGCTTGGGCGACTTAAAAAGCACAGATACGCAGTATTTT
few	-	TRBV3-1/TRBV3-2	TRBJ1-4	CASSHQGGNEKLFF	TGTGCCAGCAGCCATCAAGGGGGAAATGAAAAACTGTTTTTT
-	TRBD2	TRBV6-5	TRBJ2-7	CASSYSVSGTYEQYF	TGTGCCAGCAGTTACTCGGTAAGCGGGACCTACGAGCAGTACTTC
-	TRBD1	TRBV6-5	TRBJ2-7	CASSSDRGGEQYF	TGTGCCAGCAGTTCCGACAGGGGTGGCGAGCAGTACTTC
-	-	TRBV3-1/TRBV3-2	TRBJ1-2	CASSQDGRGVYTF	TGTGCCAGCAGCCAAGATGGGAGGGGCGTCTACACCTTC
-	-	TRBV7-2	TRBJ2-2	CASSFGGGGGELFF	TGTGCCAGCAGCTTCGGAGGGGGCGGTGGGGAGCTGTTTTTT
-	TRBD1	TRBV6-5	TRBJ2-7	CASLGTGDSYEQYF	TGTGCCAGCCTCGGGACAGGGGACTCCTACGAGCAGTACTTC
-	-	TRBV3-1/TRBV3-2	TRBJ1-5	CASSQGTAYSNQPQHF	TGTGCCAGCAGCCAAGGGACAGCCTATAGCAATCAGCCCCAGCATTTT
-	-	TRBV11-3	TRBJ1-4	CASSLPWTAYNEKLFF	TGTGCCAGCAGCTTACCCTGGACAGCGTATAATGAAAAACTGTTTTTT
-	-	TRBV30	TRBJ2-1	CAGTQGLGYNEQFF	TGTGCCGGAACTCAGGGGTTGGGGTACAATGAGCAGTTCTTC
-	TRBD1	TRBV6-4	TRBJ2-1	CASSPGQYIGDYNEQFF	TGTGCCAGCAGTCCGGGACAGTACATAGGGGACTACAATGAGCAGTTCTTC
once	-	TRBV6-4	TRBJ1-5	CASSDQTGPPPCQPQHF	TGTGCCAGCAGTGACCAAACAGGGCCGCCACCCTGTCAGCCCCAGCATTTT
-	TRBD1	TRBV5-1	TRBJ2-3	CASSLETGSSTDTQYF	TGCGCCAGCAGCTTGGAGACAGGGAGCAGCACAGATACGCAGTATTTT
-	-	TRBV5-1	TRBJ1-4	CASSLGGVEEKLFF	TGCGCCAGCAGCTTGGGCGGGGTAGAAGAAAAACTGTTTTTT
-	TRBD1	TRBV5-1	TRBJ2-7	CASSSTGGSYEQYF	TGCGCCAGCAGTTCGACAGGGGGATCCTACGAGCAGTACTTC
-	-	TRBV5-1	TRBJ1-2	CASSFRSYGYTF	TGCGCCAGCAGCTTTCGGTCTTATGGCTACACCTTC
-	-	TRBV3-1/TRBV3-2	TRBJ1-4	CASSLGVFPNEKLFF	TGTGCCAGCAGCCTCGGGGTCTTCCCTAATGAAAAACTGTTTTTT
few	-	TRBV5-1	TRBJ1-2	CASSARQNYGYTF	TGCGCCAGCAGCGCCCGACAGAACTATGGCTACACCTTC
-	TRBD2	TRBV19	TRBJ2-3	CASPTLAGCSTDTQYF	TGTGCCAGTCCCACTTTAGCGGGGTGTAGCACAGATACGCAGTATTTT
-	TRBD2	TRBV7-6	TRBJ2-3	CASSRGLAGGTDTQYF	TGTGCCAGCAGCAGGGGACTAGCGGGGGGCACAGATACGCAGTATTTT
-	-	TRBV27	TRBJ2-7	CASSYRGHNEQYF	TGTGCCAGCAGTTATCGAGGACATAACGAGCAGTACTTC
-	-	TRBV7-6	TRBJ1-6	CASSPRGPRDSPLHF	TGTGCCAGCAGCCCCCGGGGTCCTAGGGATTCACCCCTCCACTTT
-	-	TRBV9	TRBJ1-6	CASSSNGGNNSPLHF	TGTGCCAGCAGCTCCAACGGGGGAAATAATTCACCCCTCCACTTT
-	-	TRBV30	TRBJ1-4	CAWSVLGGKLFF	TGTGCCTGGAGTGTCTTGGGGGGGAAACTGTTTTTT
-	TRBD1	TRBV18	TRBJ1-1	CASSADRVNTEAFF	TGTGCCAGCTCAGCAGACAGGGTCAACACTGAAGCTTTCTTT
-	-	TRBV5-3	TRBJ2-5	CARDPDSFQETQYF	TGTGCCAGAGATCCGGACAGCTTCCAAGAGACCCAGTACTTC
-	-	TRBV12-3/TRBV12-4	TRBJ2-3	CASSPGTAFTRGF	TGTGCCAGCAGCCCCGGGACAGCATTTACGCGGGGTTTT
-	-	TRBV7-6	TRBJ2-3	CASSPVRGGPGSSTDTQYF	TGTGCCAGCAGCCCCGTTAGGGGGGGCCCAGGTTCTAGCACAGATACGCAGTATTTT
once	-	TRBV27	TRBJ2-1	CASKLGGSYNEQFF	TGTGCCAGCAAGCTCGGGGGTTCCTACAATGAGCAGTTCTTC
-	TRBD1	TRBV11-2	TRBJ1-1	CASSVTGGVHTEAFF	TGTGCCAGCAGCGTGACAGGGGGTGTACACACTGAAGCTTTCTTT
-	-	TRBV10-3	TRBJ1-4	CAISESRRDEKLFF	TGTGCCATCAGTGAGTCGAGACGGGATGAAAAACTGTTTTTT
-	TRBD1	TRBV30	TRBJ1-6	CAITGASGNSPLHF	TGTGCGATCACAGGGGCCTCCGGGAATTCACCCCTCCACTTT
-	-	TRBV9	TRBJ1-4	CASSPGGTANEKLFF	TGTGCCAGCAGCCCCGGTGGTACGGCTAATGAAAAACTGTTTTTT
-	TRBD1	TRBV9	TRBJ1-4	CASSRQGVNEKLFF	TGTGCCAGCAGCCGACAGGGCGTTAATGAAAAACTGTTTTTT
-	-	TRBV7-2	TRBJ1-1	CASRGSGPPGAFF	TGTGCCAGCAGGGGTTCCGGGCCCCCGGGGGCTTTCTTT
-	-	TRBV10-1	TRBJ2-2	CASSAFSAGTLNTGELFF	TGCGCCAGCAGTGCCTTTTCAGCCGGGACACTGAACACCGGGGAGCTGTTTTTT
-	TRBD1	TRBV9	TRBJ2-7	CASSVEQGSAYEQYF	TGTGCCAGCAGCGTAGAACAGGGGTCTGCCTACGAGCAGTACTTC
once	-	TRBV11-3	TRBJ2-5	CASSRGGVETQYF	TGTGCCAGCAGCCGAGGGGGAGTGGAGACCCAGTACTTC
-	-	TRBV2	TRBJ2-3	CASSVGALSPYTDTQYF	TGTGCCAGCAGTGTTGGAGCCCTCTCCCCTTACACAGATACGCAGTATTTT
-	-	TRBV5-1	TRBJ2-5	CASSEPLQGRETQYF	TGCGCCAGCAGCGAGCCATTACAGGGTCGAGAGACCCAGTACTTC
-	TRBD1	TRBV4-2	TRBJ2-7	CASSLRTGSQTYEQYF	TGTGCCAGCAGCCTGAGGACAGGGTCTCAGACCTACGAGCAGTACTTC
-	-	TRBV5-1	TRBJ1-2	CASSLSAPSYGYTF	TGCGCCAGCAGCTTGAGCGCACCGAGCTATGGCTACACCTTC
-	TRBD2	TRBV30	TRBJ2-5	CAWSAPWEGGETQYF	TGTGCCTGGAGTGCCCCCTGGGAGGGAGGAGAGACCCAGTACTTC
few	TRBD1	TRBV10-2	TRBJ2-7	CASSATGVGRHEQYF	TGCGCCAGCAGCGCCACAGGGGTAGGTCGGCACGAGCAGTACTTC
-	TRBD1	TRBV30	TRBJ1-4	CAWSKNAPRQGAREKLFF	TGTGCCTGGAGTAAAAACGCACCCCGACAGGGGGCGAGGGAAAAACTGTTTTTT
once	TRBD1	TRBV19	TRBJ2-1	CASSIVGTEYNEQFF	TGTGCCAGTAGTATTGTTGGGACAGAGTACAATGAGCAGTTCTTC
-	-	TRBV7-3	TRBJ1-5	CASSLSPGQPQHF	TGTGCCAGCAGCTTATCCCCCGGTCAGCCCCAGCATTTT
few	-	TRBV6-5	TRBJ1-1	CASSPVQVNTEAFF	TGTGCCAGCAGTCCGGTACAGGTGAACACTGAAGCTTTCTTT
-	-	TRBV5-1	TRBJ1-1	CASSLDSLNTEAFF	TGCGCCAGCAGCTTGGACAGCCTGAACACTGAAGCTTTCTTT
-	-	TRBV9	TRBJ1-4	CASSAKGGNEKLFF	TGTGCCAGCAGCGCAAAAGGAGGGAATGAAAAACTGTTTTTT
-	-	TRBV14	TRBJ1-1	CASSQSFAGRTEAFF	TGTGCCAGCAGCCAATCTTTCGCCGGGAGGACTGAAGCTTTCTTT
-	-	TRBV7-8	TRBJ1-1	CASSPRGGNTEAFF	TGTGCCAGCAGCCCCAGGGGTGGGAACACTGAAGCTTTCTTT
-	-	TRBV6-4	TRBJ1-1	CASSDSSLARAVGMNTEAFF	TGTGCCAGCAGTGACTCGAGTCTTGCTAGAGCGGTGGGGATGAACACTGAAGCTTTCTTT
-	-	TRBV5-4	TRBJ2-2	CASSLLQSNTGELFF	TGTGCCAGCAGCTTGCTCCAGTCGAACACCGGGGAGCTGTTTTTT
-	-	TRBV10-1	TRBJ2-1	CASSGGGNEQFF	TGCGCCAGCAGTGGCGGTGGCAATGAGCAGTTCTTC